Below are 25 T cell receptor beta chains sequenced from a single sample in a study of blood T cell repertoires in COVID-19. The data were produced by immunoSEQ multiplex PCR, yet TCRdb's version contains in-frame clones alone and is incomplete. The sample holds under 500,000 clones, about 85% seen once. The sequenced material came from PBMCs or T cells enriched from blood (not recorded which). The receptor set was obtained from a woman aged 18-30 years with acute COVID-19.

CDR3 sequence (DNA): TGCGCCAGAAGGACAGGGGATAGCAATCAGCCCCAGCATTTT. Its translation: CARRTGDSNQPQHF. The chain has TRBV5-1 and TRBJ1-5; 9 bases fit TRBD1. With 8 bases clipped from V and 0 bases from J, the junction kept 3 bases outside the gene matches. Germline V CDR1 and CDR2: SGHRS, YFSETQ. The CDR3 sequence is 14 residues long.

The rearrangement uses TRBV28 and TRBJ1-6, with 8 bases fitting TRBD1. Germline lookup yields CDR1 MDHEN and CDR2 SYDVKM. The CDR3 sequence is 14 residues long. With 3 bases clipped from V and 9 bases from J, the junction kept 4 bases outside the gene matches. The CDR3 DNA reads as TGTGCCAGCAGTTTGGACAGGGCAACTTCACCCCTCCACTTT. Residues: CASSLDRATSPLHF.

In its sample, this clone was seen once. This chain uses TRBV15 with TRBJ2-7, with TRBD1 as a possible D gene (6 bases). Trimming took 2 bases from V and 2 from J, leaving 16 bases between them. This CDR3 region has 16 residues. The germline gives CDR1 LNHNV, CDR2 YYDKDF (reference sequence). The CDR3 protein is CATSRTLNREAYEQYF. The CDR3 bases are TGTGCCACCAGCAGAACACTTAACAGGGAAGCCTACGAGCAGTACTTC.

The gene calls are TRBV4-1 and TRBJ2-7; TRBD2 matches 11 bases. CDR3 size: 17 residues. V shed 0 bases, J shed 1 base, and the junction held 5 bases outside the gene matches. Germline-derived CDR1 and CDR2 are MGHRA and YSYEKL. CDR3 DNA sequence: TGCGCCAGCAGCCAAGATCCCCTAGCGGGAGGTTCCTACGAGCAGTACTTC. As protein: CASSQDPLAGGSYEQYF.

The chain has TRBV7-2 and TRBJ2-7; 12 bases line up with TRBD2. Germline CDR1 reads SGHTA; CDR2 reads FQGNSA. The CDR3 runs to 13 residues. Trimming cost V 5 bases and J 4 bases; bases outside gene matches: 0. The CDR3 region has the DNA TGTGCCAGCAGCACTAGCGGGAGGTACGAGCAGTACTTC. Its translation is CASSTSGRYEQYF.

This chain uses TRBV5-6 with TRBJ2-5, with TRBD1 matching 7 bases. Losses at the gene ends were 5 bases for V and 5 bases for J; bases not matched to a gene: 9. Germline CDR1 reads SGHDT; CDR2 reads YYEEEE. This CDR3 is 14 amino acids long. In nucleotides, the CDR3 is TGTGCCAGCAGTCCTACAGGGGCGAGGGAGACCCAGTACTTC. Encoded protein: CASSPTGARETQYF.

This chain links TRBV19 with TRBJ1-5; no definite D call. V dropped 3 bases and J dropped 5 bases, with 8 bases sitting between them. Germline-derived CDR1 and CDR2 are LNHDA and SQIVND (reference sequence). The CDR3 is made up of 13 amino acids. DNA for the CDR3: TGTGCCAGTAGTATGAGGGTAGATCAGCCCCAGCATTTT. It translates to CASSMRVDQPQHF.

The DNA for the CDR3 is TGCGCCAGCAGCCAAGACAGAGCGGTCTCCTACGAGCAGTACTTC. It encodes CASSQDRAVSYEQYF. The rearrangement uses TRBV4-3 and TRBJ2-7; a possible D gene is TRBD2 (5 bases). CDR3 length equals 15 residues. CDR1 is LGHNA, CDR2 YSLEER, per germline. V lost 0 bases, J lost 0 bases, and 9 bases lay in between.

The chain is built from TRBV11-2 and TRBJ1-1; D might be TRBD1 (6 bases). The V and J ends lost 3 bases and 1 base respectively, with 9 bases between them. Germline values: CDR1 SGHAT, CDR2 FQNNGV. The CDR3 has 14 amino acids. CDR3 nucleotides: TGTGCCAGCAGCTTTACAGGGAAGAACACTGAAGCTTTCTTT. Translation: CASSFTGKNTEAFF.

The J gene is TRBJ2-3, the V gene TRBV11-2; 12 bases map to TRBD2. Unmatched junction bases numbered 8, after V lost 7 bases and J lost 6 bases. The CDR3 contains 15 residues. Germline CDR1 is SGHAT and CDR2 is FQNNGV. CDR3 sequence (DNA): TGTGCCAGCATGGCTAGCGGGGGGGCGATGGATACGCAGTATTTT. Amino acid sequence: CASMASGGAMDTQYF.

V and J are TRBV7-8 and TRBJ2-2, with D possibly TRBD1 on 6 matching bases. Germline assignment: CDR1 SGHVS and CDR2 FQNEAQ. The CDR3 length is 14 residues. Trimming stripped 5 bases from V and 1 base from J, with 8 bases between. This chain's CDR3 is CASSPRGNTGELFF. For the CDR3, the DNA is TGTGCCAGCAGCCCCAGGGGGAACACCGGGGAGCTGTTTTTT.

The chain employs TRBV28 and TRBJ1-1, with 8 positions matching TRBD1. The CDR3 has 15 amino acids. V trimming: 2 bases; J trimming: 4 bases; junction bases outside the gene matches: 6. Germline V gives CDR1 MDHEN, CDR2 SYDVKM. The CDR3 here is CASSLTRGPGTEAFF. CDR3 nucleotides: TGTGCCAGCAGTTTAACCAGGGGGCCGGGCACTGAAGCTTTCTTT.

This clone occurred once. The chain uses TRBV7-3 and TRBJ2-3, with D perhaps TRBD1 (5 bases). Deletions cut 1 base from V and 5 bases from J, with 7 bases between. Germline lookup yields CDR1 SGHTA and CDR2 FQGTGA. The CDR3 is made up of 13 amino acids. Here the CDR3 DNA reads TGTGCCAGCAGCTTAAACCAGGGAGATACGCAGTATTTT. It translates to CASSLNQGDTQYF.

This chain connects TRBV21-1 to TRBJ1-5. TRBV21-1 corresponds to a pseudogene. This CDR3 has 16 residues. The CDR3 sequence is CASSKARGKGNQPQHF. The CDR3 DNA follows: TGTGCCAGCAGCAAAGCGCGGGGGAAGGGCAATCAGCCCCAGCATTTT.

The chain employs TRBV14 and TRBJ2-4; no clear D gene. There are 18 residues in the CDR3. The V gene's germline CDR1 is SGHDN and CDR2 FVKESK. Trimming pared 0 bases from V and 5 bases from J, leaving 20 bases between. The CDR3 DNA reads TGTGCCAGCAGCCAAGATCTGAAGTTCCATAGCTGGGAAAACATTCAGTACTTC. Residues: CASSQDLKFHSWENIQYF.

The rearrangement joins TRBV29-1 to TRBJ1-1; 7 bases match TRBD1. V lost 7 bases, J lost 0 bases, and 2 bases stayed unmatched. The CDR3 contains 12 residues. Germline V gives CDR1 SQVTM, CDR2 ANQGSEA. DNA for the CDR3: TGCAGCGGGGGACAGTTGAACACTGAAGCTTTCTTT. Protein: CSGGQLNTEAFF.

The chain is built from TRBV19 and TRBJ2-7, with a tentative D call TRBD1 (6 bases). This CDR3 is 18 amino acids long. CDR1 is LNHDA, CDR2 SQIVND, per germline (reference sequence). V gave up 3 bases and J gave up 0 bases, with 21 bases separating them. CDR3 sequence reads: CASSMALGAGVSSYEQYF. The CDR3 DNA reads as TGTGCCAGTAGTATGGCTCTCGGGGCAGGGGTTAGCTCCTACGAGCAGTACTTC. Combining the CDR3 with reference TRBV19 and TRBJ2-7 gives the whole variable domain DGGITQSPKYLFRKEGQNVTLSCEQNLNHDAMYWYRQDPGQGLRLIYYSQIVNDFQKGDIAEGYSVSREKKESFPLTVTSAQKNPTAFYLCASSMALGAGVSSYEQYFGPGTRLTVT.

J is TRBJ1-2 and V is TRBV7-2, with D possibly TRBD1 on 6 matching bases. V dropped 3 bases and J dropped 4 bases, with 15 bases sitting between them. There are 15 residues in the CDR3. The germline gives CDR1 SGHTA, CDR2 FQGNSA. This CDR3 is CASSLSGEGGYGYTF. The CDR3 coding sequence is TGTGCCAGCAGCTTGTCAGGGGAGGGTGGCTATGGCTACACCTTC. The whole variable domain, remainder taken from reference TRBV7-2 and TRBJ1-2, is GAGVSQSPSNKVTEKGKDVELRCDPISGHTALYWYRQSLGQGLEFLIYFQGNSAPDKSGLPSDRFSAERTGGSVSTLTIQRTQQEDSAVYLCASSLSGEGGYGYTFGSGTRLTVV.

In its sample, this clone was seen a few times. This sequence joins TRBV7-2 and TRBJ2-1; 11 positions agree with TRBD2. J gave up 7 bases and V 1 base, and 6 bases lay outside the gene matches. The CDR3 is made up of 16 amino acids. CDR1 is SGHTA, CDR2 FQGNSA, per germline. CDR3: CASSLVGGTSGNEQFF. In DNA form, the CDR3 reads TGTGCCAGCAGCTTAGTCGGTGGGACTAGCGGAAATGAGCAGTTCTTC.

As to this clone: The sample contains more than one DNA sequence encoding this CDR3. This chain joins TRBV18 and TRBJ1-5, with 8 bases aligning to TRBD1. Germline-derived CDR1 and CDR2 are KGHSH and LQKENI. The CDR3 extends over 14 amino acids. Trimming at V came to 3 bases and at J to 4 bases, leaving 2 bases not matched to a gene. The DNA for the CDR3 is TGTGCCAGCTCACCTCGGACAGGGAATCAGCCCCAGCATTTT. Amino acids: CASSPRTGNQPQHF.

This clone was seen a single time. Other DNA sequences in the sample encode the same CDR3. V and J are TRBV12-3 or TRBV12-4 and TRBJ1-2, with no clear D. CDR3 length: 13 amino acids. The V end was cut by 1 base, the J end by 3 bases, with 6 bases between. The CDR3 nucleotides are TGTGCCAGCAGTTTAGGGAGAGACTATGGCTACACCTTC. Amino acids: CASSLGRDYGYTF.

CDR3 residues: CASSGRQTYEQYF. In nucleotides, the CDR3 is TGTGCCAGCAGTGGGCGACAGACCTACGAGCAGTACTTC. The gene calls are TRBV2 and TRBJ2-7, with D tentatively TRBD1 (5 bases). The germline V and J ends were trimmed by 4 bases and 2 bases, with 9 bases remaining between them. CDR1 is SNHLY and CDR2 is FYNNEI in the germline V gene. The CDR3 contains 13 residues. The whole variable domain, remainder taken from reference TRBV2 and TRBJ2-7, is EPEVTQTPSHQVTQMGQEVILRCVPISNHLYFYWYRQILGQKVEFLVSFYNNEISEKSEIFDDQFSVERPDGSNFTLKIRSTKLEDSAMYFCASSGRQTYEQYFGPGTRLTVT.

Concerning this clone: Other DNA sequences within the sample encode an identical CDR3. The rearrangement joins TRBV6-5 to TRBJ1-1, with TRBD1 as a possible D gene (5 bases). This CDR3 region has 13 residues. Trimming took 6 bases from V and 4 from J, leaving 12 bases between them. The germline gives CDR1 MNHEY, CDR2 SVGAGI. As DNA, the CDR3 is TGTGCCAGCAGCCAGGGACTGGTCACTGAAGCTTTCTTT. The encoded protein is CASSQGLVTEAFF.

The genes are TRBV11-2 and TRBJ2-7, with 9 bases identical to TRBD1. The germline gives CDR1 SGHAT, CDR2 FQNNGV. This CDR3 is 15 amino acids long. V lost 5 bases to trimming and J lost 3 bases; unmatched junction nucleotides: 8. The CDR3 here is CASSLRGTGFYEQYF. CDR3 coding DNA: TGTGCCAGCAGCCTAAGAGGGACAGGGTTCTACGAGCAGTACTTC. The full variable domain, rest sourced from reference TRBV11-2 and TRBJ2-7, is EAGVAQSPRYKIIEKRQSVAFWCNPISGHATLYWYQQILGQGPKLLIQFQNNGVVDDSQLPKDRFSAERLKGVDSTLKIQPAKLEDSAVYLCASSLRGTGFYEQYFGPGTRLTVT.

This clone was found once. The chain combines TRBV11-2 with TRBJ1-2; 10 nucleotides line up with TRBD1. Germline CDR1 SGHAT, CDR2 FQNNGV. The CDR3 extends over 18 amino acids. V was clipped by 0 bases and J by 7 bases; unmatched bases: 14. CDR3 bases: TGTGCCAGCAGCTTAGATAGCGGGACCGGGACAGGGGCCTCTGGCTACACCTTC. It codes for CASSLDSGTGTGASGYTF. Full variable domain (outside the CDR3, taken from reference TRBV11-2 and TRBJ1-2): EAGVAQSPRYKIIEKRQSVAFWCNPISGHATLYWYQQILGQGPKLLIQFQNNGVVDDSQLPKDRFSAERLKGVDSTLKIQPAKLEDSAVYLCASSLDSGTGTGASGYTFGSGTRLTVV.